The sequence of this T cell receptor beta chain was determined in a study of T-cell reconstitution after alpha-beta-depleted transplantation in children. Study-wide points: Newly made T cells mostly supplied T-cell counts and diversity one year after transplant.

The CDR3 extends over 12 amino acids. Germline V CDR1 and CDR2: GTSNPN, SVGIG (reference sequence). V lost 2 bases and J lost 8, with 12 bases in between. This clonotype appeared many times. Its target is not known. Library preparation (for TCRbeta) was performed with unique molecular identifiers. A single record per CDR3 protein comes from TCRdb applying MiXCR to the PCR reads. The sample contains about 280,000 distinct CDR3 sequences, around 10% of which appear only once. The rearrangement links TRBV30 to TRBJ1-2; D unresolved. The material was peripheral blood, obtained 180 days after TCRalphabeta/CD19-depleted stem cell transplant. The receptor comes from a male patient aged 2 to 9 who had a stem cell transplant for chronic granulomatous disease, so the T cells may come from the graft donor. CDR3 in DNA: TGTGCCTGGAGTACGACTCAGCCAGGCTACACCTTC. Translation gives CAWSTTQPGYTF.